This T cell receptor (beta chain) was captured in a study of sequential checkpoint blockade in melanoma. The overall study: TCRbeta immunosequencing was performed on DNA from roughly 90 pretreatment melanoma tumor samples. General study findings and limits: Mutational load did not correlate with tumor T-cell fraction or clonality. In arm A, pretreatment tumor clonality was associated with response.

Indicated treatment: randomized to nivolumab then ipilimumab (arm A) or the reverse (arm B). Concerning this clone: Its target is unknown.

Generated by immunoSEQ multiplex PCR, the TCRdb table keeps only in-frame clones and is missing some. This sample has 3,800 or so clones, with approximately 30% found just once. Between the trimmed V and J ends, which lost 0 bases and 0 bases, there was a span of 6 bases. The CDR3 length is 14 residues. CDR1 and CDR2 from the germline V gene are LNHNV and YYDKDF (reference sequence). V is TRBV15 and J is TRBJ2-7; D remains unclear. The source of this sequence is a human donor with melanoma. Here the sequenced sample was tumor tissue (inferred from file names), taken from a patient given nivolumab and ipilimumab in sequence. DNA of the CDR3: TGTGCCACCAGCAGAGACGCCTCCTCCTACGAGCAGTACTTC. It codes for CATSRDASSYEQYF.